A single sample gave rise to the 5 T cell receptor beta chains below, sequenced in a study of blood T cell repertoires in COVID-19. Assay used: immunoSEQ multiplex PCR; TCRdb lists only in-frame clones, some missing. The sample has approximately 94,000 clones, roughly nine tenths seen once. Sequencing used peripheral blood. The source of these receptors is a man aged 25-40 years in a cohort sampled during active COVID-19.

The rearrangement joins TRBV5-1 to TRBJ2-2; 7 bases match TRBD1. The germline V gene encodes CDR1 SGHRS and CDR2 YFSETQ. Trimming removed 6 bases from V and 0 bases from J; junction bases left unmatched: 5. The CDR3 runs 15 residues. The CDR3 DNA reads as TGCGCCAGCACCGGGGACAGCCCGAACACCGGGGAGCTGTTTTTT. It translates to CASTGDSPNTGELFF. The full variable domain, completed using reference TRBV5-1 and TRBJ2-2, is KAGVTQTPRYLIKTRGQQVTLSCSPISGHRSVSWYQQTPGQGLQFLFEYFSETQRNKGNFPGRFSGRQFSNSRSEMNVSTLELGDSALYLCASTGDSPNTGELFFGEGSRLTVL.

J is TRBJ2-3 and V is TRBV5-6; 12 bases map to TRBD2. Unmatched junction bases numbered 3, after V lost 0 bases and J lost 4 bases. The CDR3 is 16 amino acids. CDR1 is SGHDT and CDR2 is YYEEEE in the germline V gene. The CDR3 reads CASSLVASGGADTQYF. The CDR3 DNA reads TGTGCCAGCAGCTTGGTAGCTAGCGGGGGGGCAGATACGCAGTATTTT. Supplemented by reference TRBV5-6 and TRBJ2-3, the full variable domain reads DAGVTQSPTHLIKTRGQQVTLRCSPKSGHDTVSWYQQALGQGPQFIFQYYEEEERQRGNFPDRFSGHQFPNYSSELNVNALLLGDSALYLCASSLVASGGADTQYFGPGTRLTVL.

CDR3 DNA sequence: TGTGCCACCAGTGATTTGGGGACTAGCGGGGGCCCCACGTCACATGAGCAGTTCTTC. Its translation: CATSDLGTSGGPTSHEQFF. This chain connects TRBV24-1 to TRBJ2-1; 14 bases align to TRBD2. J gave up 8 bases and V 0 bases, and 11 bases lay outside the gene matches. CDR3 length: 19 residues. CDR1 KGHDR and CDR2 SFDVKD come from the germline V gene.

This chain uses TRBV15 with TRBJ2-5; 11 bases map to TRBD2. The CDR3 totals 17 residues. V gave up 3 bases and J gave up 4 bases; unmatched junction bases: 10. Germline values: CDR1 LNHNV, CDR2 YYDKDF (reference sequence). CDR3 coding DNA: TGTGCCACCAGCAGGGAATTAGCGGGGGGGCCCCCAGAGACCCAGTACTTC. Translation gives CATSRELAGGPPETQYF.

The CDR3 region is CASSPPRQGVGYTF. CDR3 bases: TGTGCCAGCAGTCCCCCTAGACAGGGGGTAGGCTACACCTTC. This sequence joins TRBV5-6 and TRBJ1-2; TRBD1 aligns across 9 bases. The V segment lost 5 bases and the J segment 8 bases; nucleotides outside the gene matches: 10. The CDR3 extends over 14 amino acids. Germline-derived CDR1 and CDR2 are SGHDT and YYEEEE. Full variable domain (missing parts from reference TRBV5-6 and TRBJ1-2): DAGVTQSPTHLIKTRGQQVTLRCSPKSGHDTVSWYQQALGQGPQFIFQYYEEEERQRGNFPDRFSGHQFPNYSSELNVNALLLGDSALYLCASSPPRQGVGYTFGSGTRLTVV.